The entry below describes one T cell receptor (beta chain). Clones were sequenced by immunoSEQ multiplex PCR, and TCRdb holds only the in-frame ones, with some missing. The top ten clones hold approximately 15% of a sample with some 64,000 clones, approximately 78% of them seen once. A Seattle source enrolled patients during active infection and followed them longitudinally. The V and J ends lost 6 bases and 8 bases respectively, with 17 bases between them. The CDR3 is 14 residues long. From germline, CDR1 is SGHRS and CDR2 YFSETQ. These data come from a study of blood T cell repertoires in COVID-19. In the study overall: Some COVID-19 samples were acute and others convalescent; all came from the United States, Italy and Spain. PBMCs, B-cell-depleted T cells, or T cells were the source of the cDNA or gDNA that made up the material.

The sample comprised peripheral blood. This receptor was identified in a man aged 55 to 69 with COVID-19, enrolled during active disease. The chain combines TRBV5-1 with TRBJ1-4; a weak D match, TRBD1 (5 bases). The CDR3 here is CASKIAGEDEKLFF. CDR3 DNA sequence: TGCGCCAGCAAAATAGCGGGGGAGGACGAAAAACTGTTTTTT.